This T cell receptor (beta chain) was sequenced in a study of blood T cell repertoires in COVID-19. The wider study: Acute and convalescent COVID-19 specimens originated in the United States, Italy and Spain. Sample material is recorded as cDNA or gDNA derived from T cells, B-cell-depleted T cells, or PBMCs.

Only a few counts were recorded for this clone. The data were produced by immunoSEQ multiplex PCR, yet TCRdb's version contains in-frame clones alone and is incomplete. The table shows 100,000 or so clones, with around 86% occurring only once. The source of this sequence is a woman in her forties or fifties who had recovered from COVID-19. The sample comprised PBMCs or T cells enriched from blood (not recorded which).

This CDR3 is CASSWTGATNEKLFF. In DNA form, the CDR3 reads TGTGCCAGCAGCTGGACAGGGGCAACTAATGAAAAACTGTTTTTT. The gene calls are TRBV11-2 and TRBJ1-4; 9 bases are shared with TRBD1. The CDR3 is 15 residues long. The germline V gene encodes CDR1 SGHAT and CDR2 FQNNGV. V shed 4 bases, J shed 0 bases, and the junction held 0 bases outside the gene matches. The complete variable domain, with remaining parts taken from reference TRBV11-2 and TRBJ1-4, reads EAGVAQSPRYKIIEKRQSVAFWCNPISGHATLYWYQQILGQGPKLLIQFQNNGVVDDSQLPKDRFSAERLKGVDSTLKIQPAKLEDSAVYLCASSWTGATNEKLFFGSGTQLSVL.